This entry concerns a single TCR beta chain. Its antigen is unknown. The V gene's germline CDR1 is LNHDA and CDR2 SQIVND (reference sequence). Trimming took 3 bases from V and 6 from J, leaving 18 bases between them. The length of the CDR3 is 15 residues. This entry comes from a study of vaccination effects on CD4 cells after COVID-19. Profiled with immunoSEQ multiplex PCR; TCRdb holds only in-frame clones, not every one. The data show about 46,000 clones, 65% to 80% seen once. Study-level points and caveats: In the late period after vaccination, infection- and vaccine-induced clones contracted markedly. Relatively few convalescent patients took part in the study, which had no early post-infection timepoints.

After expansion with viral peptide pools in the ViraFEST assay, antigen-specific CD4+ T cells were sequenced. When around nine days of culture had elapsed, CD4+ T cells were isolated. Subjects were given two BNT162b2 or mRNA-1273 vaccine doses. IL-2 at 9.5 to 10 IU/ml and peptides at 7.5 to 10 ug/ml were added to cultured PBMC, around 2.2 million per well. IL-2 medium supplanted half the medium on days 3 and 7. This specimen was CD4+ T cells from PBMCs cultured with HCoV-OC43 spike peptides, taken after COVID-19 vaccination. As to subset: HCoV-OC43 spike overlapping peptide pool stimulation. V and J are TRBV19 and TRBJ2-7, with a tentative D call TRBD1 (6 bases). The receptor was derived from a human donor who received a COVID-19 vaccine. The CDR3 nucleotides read TGTGCCAGTAGTATTCCTCGGGACAAAGTTGTCGAGCAGTACTTC. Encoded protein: CASSIPRDKVVEQYF.